This T cell receptor (beta chain) was observed in a study of shared clonotypes between healthy human individuals. Study background: For every donor, three CD4 naive, three CD4 memory, two CD8 naive and one CD8 memory plates were used.

Study outcomes and limitations: Rarefaction curves obtained for sorted subsets showed sequencing incomplete despite large depth.

Worth noting for this clone: What it recognizes is unknown.

The table came from immunoSEQ multiplex PCR; TCRdb's copy has only in-frame clones and leaves some out. The data contain about 1.1 million clones, 77% of them seen just once; the ten biggest clones take up 0.7% to 0.95%. Each donor was a Caucasian adult residing in Nashville, Tennessee. This CDR3 comprises 14 residues. V was trimmed by 6 bases and J by 7 bases, leaving 15 bases between them. Germline V CDR1 and CDR2: MNHNY, SVGAGI (reference sequence). Source material: memory CD4+ T cells from PBMCs. Specified subset: CD45RA-negative fraction. This TCR derives from a young man in good health. Some clones in this sample may be carry-over from other donors' samples. The chain couples TRBV6-6 to TRBJ1-4, with D possibly TRBD1 on 6 matching bases. DNA of the CDR3: TGTGCCAGCAGACCTAACAGGGAGAGTGAAAAACTGTTTTTT. It codes for CASRPNRESEKLFF.